This TCR beta chain was identified in a study of T cell responses to AZD1222 COVID-19 vaccine. The CDR3 has 11 residues. Germline assignment: CDR1 GTSNPN and CDR2 SVGIG (reference sequence). Trimming pared 3 bases from V and 7 bases from J, leaving 9 bases between. Generated by immunoSEQ multiplex PCR, the TCRdb table keeps only in-frame clones and is missing some. The sample lists 91,000 or so clones; 92% were seen once. This chain uses TRBV30 with TRBJ1-2; D unresolved. Sequencing used peripheral blood, obtained 28 days after the second AZD1222 dose. The TCR originated in an adult who received the AZD1222 COVID-19 vaccine. This CDR3 reads CAWSEGSGYTF. The DNA for the CDR3 is TGTGCCTGGAGCGAGGGCTCTGGCTACACCTTC.